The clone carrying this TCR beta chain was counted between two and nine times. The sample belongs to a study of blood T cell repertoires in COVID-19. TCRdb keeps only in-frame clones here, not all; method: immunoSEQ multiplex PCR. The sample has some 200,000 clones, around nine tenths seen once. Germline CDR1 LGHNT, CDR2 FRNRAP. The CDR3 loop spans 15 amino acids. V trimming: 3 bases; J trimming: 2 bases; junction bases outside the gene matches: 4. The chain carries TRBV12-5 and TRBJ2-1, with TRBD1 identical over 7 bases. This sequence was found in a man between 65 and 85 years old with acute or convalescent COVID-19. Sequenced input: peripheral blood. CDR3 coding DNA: TGTGCTAGTGGTTTAGGCGGACAGGCCTACAATGAGCAGTTCTTC. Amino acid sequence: CASGLGGQAYNEQFF.